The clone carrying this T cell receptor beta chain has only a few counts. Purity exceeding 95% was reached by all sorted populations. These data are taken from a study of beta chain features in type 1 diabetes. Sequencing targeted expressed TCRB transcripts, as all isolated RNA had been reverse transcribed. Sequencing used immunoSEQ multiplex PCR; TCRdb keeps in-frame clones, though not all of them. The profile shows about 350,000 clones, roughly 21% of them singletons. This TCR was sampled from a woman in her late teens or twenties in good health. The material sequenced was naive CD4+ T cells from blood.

The CDR3 loop reads CASSHPPGTRSSETQYF. In DNA form, the CDR3 reads TGTGCCAGCAGCCATCCTCCAGGGACACGATCTTCAGAAACCCAGTACTTC. The rearrangement joins TRBV4-2 to TRBJ2-5, with a tentative D call TRBD1 (6 bases). Trimming left V 3 bases short and J 8 bases short, with 25 bases between. Germline assignment: CDR1 LGHNA and CDR2 YNFKEQ. CDR3 size: 17 residues.